Given below is one T cell receptor beta chain in context. The antigen is not known. The record originates from a study of CD8 T cells in ankylosing spondylitis. The study's findings and limits: In ankylosing spondylitis patients, matched synovial fluid reportedly showed significant enrichment of disease-linked clones.

Germline assignment: CDR1 DFQATT and CDR2 SNEGSKA (reference sequence). The CDR3 has 14 residues. The trim removed 0 bases at V and 5 bases at J, leaving 1 base unmatched. Construction of TCR beta libraries was performed using quantitative 5'-RACE with molecular barcodes. Each CDR3 protein is one row after TCRdb ran MiXCR on the 5' RACE reads. The sample lists approximately 250,000 distinct CDR3 sequences; roughly a third were seen once. The sequenced sample was blood, either unsorted or a sorted T cell fraction (not recorded which). The chain links TRBV20-1 to TRBJ2-3; 11 bases are shared with TRBD2. The clonotype originates from a male donor with ankylosing spondylitis or in good health (not recorded which). This CDR3 reads CSARDSGGEDTQYF. Written as DNA, the CDR3 is TGCAGTGCTAGAGATAGCGGGGGGGAAGATACGCAGTATTTT.